These T cell receptor beta chains were read from a single sample in a study of CD8 T cells in ankylosing spondylitis. Via MiXCR, TCRdb re-called the 5' RACE reads, giving one row per CDR3 protein. This sample has some 240,000 distinct CDR3 sequences; 20% to 30% occur once, and the top ten carry 0.61%. Source material: blood, either unsorted or a sorted T cell fraction (not recorded which). The receptors come from a male donor with ankylosing spondylitis or in good health (not recorded which). The conserved cysteine and the conserved F or W are not part of the CDR3 here. The order of the fields is J gene, V gene, D gene, CDR3 protein. D genes are given only for firm matches.

TRBJ2-1 TRBV20-1 TRBD2 SARDLSGGNNEQF
TRBJ1-1 TRBV12-5 TRBD1 ASGLFPPGQRENREAF
TRBJ2-5 TRBV5-1 . ASSKPDHQETQY
TRBJ2-5 TRBV6-1 TRBD2 ASRVAGGTETQY
TRBJ2-7 TRBV5-6 . ASSLVGGADYEQY
TRBJ2-2 TRBV3-1 . ASSQEAGAGELF
TRBJ1-1 TRBV20-1 . SAPTGKGGEAF
TRBJ2-3 TRBV4-2 . ASSQAPGTDTQY
TRBJ2-5 TRBV7-7 TRBD2 ASSRLAGGQETQY
TRBJ2-3 TRBV6-1 . ASTLHQTDTQY
TRBJ1-1 TRBV3-1 . ASSLLSPNTEAF
TRBJ1-5 TRBV20-1 TRBD1 SAGTDLNQPQH
TRBJ1-4 TRBV20-1 . SAHRPTNEKLF
TRBJ1-2 TRBV7-2 TRBD1 ASSRDRGSYGYT
TRBJ2-7 TRBV12-3/TRBV12-4 . ASSRQGGPYEQY
TRBJ2-1 TRBV5-5 . ASSSDSYNEQF
TRBJ1-1 TRBV2 . ASSEGRPMNTEAF
TRBJ2-2 TRBV29-1 . SGFDPYTGELF
TRBJ2-3 TRBV20-1 TRBD2 SARAGGGTDTQY
TRBJ2-2 TRBV24-1 TRBD2 ATSAPGLPNTGELF
TRBJ2-3 TRBV20-1 . SVQSSASTDTQY
TRBJ2-5 TRBV6-2/TRBV6-3 TRBD2 ASSYLGWAGRDSRNQETQY
TRBJ2-5 TRBV12-3/TRBV12-4 . ASSLDRSKTQY
TRBJ2-3 TRBV3-1 TRBD1 ASSLPRTGDTDTQY
TRBJ2-1 TRBV6-1 TRBD2 ASRPLAGRNEQF
TRBJ2-7 TRBV29-1 . SVEVWGATTYEQY
TRBJ2-1 TRBV20-1 . SARMRAYLEQF
TRBJ2-5 TRBV29-1 . SVVKDGYEETQY
TRBJ1-1 TRBV5-1 TRBD1 ASSLAAGTGYEAF
TRBJ2-3 TRBV28 . ASSGISTDTQY
TRBJ2-5 TRBV18 TRBD2 ASSRTKSGGAVQTQY
TRBJ2-4 TRBV20-1 . SGYRPQQGNIQY
TRBJ2-1 TRBV20-1 TRBD1 SAARRQGRINEQF
TRBJ2-5 TRBV10-3 . AISDSRYQETQY
TRBJ2-3 TRBV20-1 TRBD1 SAGGQGSTDTQY
TRBJ2-3 TRBV5-4 . ASSAVGGLDTQY
TRBJ2-3 TRBV20-1 TRBD1 SAEDPGQGEDTQY